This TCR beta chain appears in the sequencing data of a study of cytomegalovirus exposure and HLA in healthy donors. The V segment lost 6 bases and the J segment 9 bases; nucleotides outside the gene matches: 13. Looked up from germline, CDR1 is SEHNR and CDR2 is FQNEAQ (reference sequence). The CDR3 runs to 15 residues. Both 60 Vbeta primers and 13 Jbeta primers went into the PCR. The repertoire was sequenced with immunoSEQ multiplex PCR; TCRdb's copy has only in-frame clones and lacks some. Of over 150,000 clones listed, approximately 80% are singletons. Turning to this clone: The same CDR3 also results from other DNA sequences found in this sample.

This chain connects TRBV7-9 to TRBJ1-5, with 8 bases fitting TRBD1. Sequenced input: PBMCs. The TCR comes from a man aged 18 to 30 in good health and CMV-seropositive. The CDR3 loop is CASSPGTGGSSPQHF. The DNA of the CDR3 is TGTGCCAGCAGTCCGGGAACAGGGGGTTCTTCGCCCCAGCATTTT.